Below are 22 T cell receptor beta chains sequenced from a single sample in a study of T cell clonality in common variable immunodeficiency. Method: immunoSEQ multiplex PCR; TCRdb's copy keeps in-frame clones and lacks some. The specimen has roughly 50,000 clones, none found just once. The specimen sequenced was peripheral blood mononuclear cells. The receptors shown here come from a person between 18 and 75 years old in good health.

This clone was detected many times. The read ends 3 residues before the CDR3 terminus; that terminus is restored from the germline J gene. The chain combines TRBV20-1 with TRBJ2-1; D perhaps matches TRBD2 (6 bases). Deletions cut 3 bases from V and 9 bases from J, with 6 bases between. Germline V CDR1 and CDR2: DFQATT, SNEGSKA (reference sequence). This CDR3 is 10 amino acids long. The CDR3 spells CSARGGEQFF. The sequenced part of the CDR3 DNA is TGCAGTGCTAGGGGGGGTGAG.

This clone has at least ten counts. The observed sequence ends 3 residues before the CDR3 terminus, with the missing tail filled in from the germline J gene. The chain has TRBV20-1 and TRBJ1-4; D is undetermined. This CDR3 region has 15 residues. V dropped 0 bases and J dropped 0 bases, with 8 bases sitting between them. CDR1 is DFQATT and CDR2 is SNEGSKA in the germline V gene (reference sequence). This CDR3 is CSARDLAATNEKLFF. CDR3 DNA (partial): TGCAGTGCTAGAGATCTGGCTGCAACTAATGAAAAA.

This clone was picked up many times. The read is 3 residues too short to cover the CDR3 end, so that end is filled in from the germline J gene. The genes are TRBV6-2 or TRBV6-3 and TRBJ1-2, with 9 bases matching TRBD1. This CDR3 contains 16 residues. Germline CDR1 MNHEY, CDR2 SVGEGT. J was trimmed by 6 bases and V by 4 bases; bases with no gene match: 12. The CDR3 DNA, read in part, is TGTGCCAGCAGTTGGCTCCGCGGGACAGGGATGGATGGC. Residues: CASSWLRGTGMDG. The entire CDR3 reads CASSWLRGTGMDGYTF.

This clone was counted ten times or more. The read terminates 3 residues ahead of where the CDR3 ends, so the germline J gene completes it. The V call is TRBV20-1, the J call TRBJ2-3; TRBD1 is a possible D gene (5 bases). The germline CDR1 and CDR2 sequences are DFQATT and SNEGSKA (reference sequence). This CDR3 contains 14 residues. The CDR3 sequence: CSASQATYQETQYF. CDR3 bases read: TGCAGTGCTTCACAGGCTACGTACCAAGAGACG.

This clone was detected only a few times. The sequenced fragment ends 3 residues before the CDR3 boundary, so the rest is inferred from the germline J gene. The chain links TRBV19 to TRBJ2-1, with 10 positions matching TRBD2. This CDR3 is built from 14 residues. The V and J ends lost 7 bases and 3 bases, in that order; junction bases with no gene match: 3. From germline, CDR1 is LNHDA and CDR2 SQIVND (reference sequence). CDR3: CASNLAGGYNEQFF. The CDR3 bases that were read are TGTGCCAGTAATTTAGCGGGAGGCTACAATGAG.

At least ten counts were recorded for this clone. The read gets to within 3 residues of the CDR3 end, and the germline J gene fills in the rest. The V gene is TRBV18, the J gene TRBJ2-1; tentative D call: TRBD1 (5 bases). V dropped 3 bases and J dropped 9 bases, with 12 bases sitting between them. The CDR3 runs 13 residues. CDR1 is KGHSH, CDR2 LQKENI, per germline. CDR3: CASSPRQGPEQFF. The part of the CDR3 DNA that was read is TGTGCCAGCTCACCGCGGCAGGGCCCTGAG.

This clone was recorded at least ten times. The read terminates 3 residues before the CDR3 end, so the remaining end is supplied by the germline J gene. V is TRBV6-1 and J is TRBJ2-3; 8 bases are a match to TRBD2. V was clipped by 3 bases and J by 3 bases; unmatched bases: 2. The CDR3 has 14 amino acids. In germline, CDR1 is MNHNS, CDR2 SASEGT. The covered CDR3 bases are TGTGCCAGCAGTGACGCGGGAGGAACAGATACG. Protein product: CASSDAGGTDT. The CDR3, in full, reads CASSDAGGTDTQYF.

There are a few counts of this clone. The read finishes 3 residues shy of the CDR3 end, and the germline J gene is used to complete it. The chain is built from TRBV7-9 and TRBJ2-1, with 7 nucleotides matching TRBD1. This CDR3 is 15 amino acids long. Germline V lookup: CDR1 SEHNR, CDR2 FQNEAQ (reference sequence). Unmatched junction bases numbered 6, after V lost 1 base and J lost 6 bases. CDR3 bases read: TGTGCCAGCAGCTTAGGCAGGGGGATTACCAATGAG. Translated: CASSLGRGITNE. Given in full, the CDR3 is CASSLGRGITNEQFF.

This clone was recorded at least ten times. Read data end 3 residues before the CDR3 end; the end is taken from the germline J gene. V usage is TRBV29-1 and J usage is TRBJ2-1; D gene uncertain. Per germline, CDR1 SQVTM and CDR2 ANQGSEA. The germline V and J ends were trimmed by 0 bases and 8 bases, with 14 bases remaining between them. The CDR3 contains 14 residues. The sequenced part of the CDR3 DNA is TGCAGCGTTGAAGATTTCGGCTCCCGGGATGAG. It translates to CSVEDFGSRDE. The whole CDR3 protein reads CSVEDFGSRDEQFF.

This clone was seen many times. The read ends 3 residues early relative to the CDR3; the germline J gene fills the gap. This chain connects TRBV5-1 to TRBJ2-3; D is perhaps TRBD2 (6 bases). Germline V lookup: CDR1 SGHRS, CDR2 YFSETQ. This CDR3 has 16 residues. Trimming left V 4 bases short and J 0 bases short, with 15 bases between. CDR3 region: CASSVTLATSTDTQYF. The sequenced part of the CDR3 DNA is TGCGCCAGCAGCGTCACACTAGCTACTAGCACAGATACG. The full variable domain, with the rest looked up from reference TRBV5-1 and TRBJ2-3, is KAGVTQTPRYLIKTRGQQVTLSCSPISGHRSVSWYQQTPGQGLQFLFEYFSETQRNKGNFPGRFSGRQFSNSRSEMNVSTLELGDSALYLCASSVTLATSTDTQYFGPGTRLTVL.

This clone showed up many times. The CDR3 goes on 3 residues after the read ends, and that part is filled in from the germline J gene. This chain uses TRBV5-1 with TRBJ2-5; 8 bases map to TRBD2. Germline V gene lookup returns CDR1 SGHRS and CDR2 YFSETQ. The CDR3 loop spans 17 amino acids. J gave up 1 base and V 3 bases, and 11 bases lay outside the gene matches. The DNA read from the CDR3 is TGCGCCAGCAGCTCCCAAAGCGGGAGACCCACCCAAGAGACC. The encoded protein is CASSSQSGRPTQET. The full CDR3 protein is CASSSQSGRPTQETQYF.

This clone was counted ten times or more. The CDR3 end lies 3 residues beyond the end of the read and is filled in from the germline J gene. The chain recombines TRBV11-3 with TRBJ2-3; 7 nucleotides align to TRBD2. The V gene end was trimmed by 5 bases and the J gene end by 3 bases; junction bases not matched to a gene: 5. From germline, CDR1 is SGHNT and CDR2 YENEEA. The CDR3 runs 14 residues. The CDR3 spells CASSPRGETDTQYF. The CDR3 bases that were read are TGTGCCAGCAGCCCCCGGGGGGAGACAGATACG.

This clone was counted at least ten times. The read comes to an end 3 residues before the CDR3 does, leaving the germline J gene to fill in the end. The chain combines TRBV7-8 with TRBJ2-1; 7 bases agree with TRBD1. Germline values: CDR1 SGHVS, CDR2 FQNEAQ. The CDR3 has 15 amino acids. V shed 4 bases and J 3 bases; nucleotides not matched to a gene: 6. CDR3 DNA (partial): TGTGCCAGCAGCTCGGGGACAGACCTCTACAATGAG. It is translated as CASSSGTDLYNE. In full, the CDR3 reads CASSSGTDLYNEQFF.

This clone was picked up many times. Read coverage stops 3 residues before the CDR3 terminus; the germline J gene supplies the remainder. The chain has TRBV7-3 and TRBJ2-5; D unclear. The CDR3 totals 13 residues. Trimming removed 2 bases from V and 2 bases from J, with 6 bases in between. Germline loops: CDR1 SGHTA, CDR2 FQGTGA. The CDR3: CASSLGQQETQYF. CDR3 DNA (partial): TGTGCCAGCAGCTTAGGTCAGCAAGAGACC. Together with reference TRBV7-3 and TRBJ2-5, the CDR3 gives the full variable domain: GAGVSQTPSNKVTEKGKYVELRCDPISGHTALYWYRQSLGQGPEFLIYFQGTGAADDSGLPNDRFFAVRPEGSVSTLKIQRTERGDSAVYLCASSLGQQETQYFGPGTRLLVL.

This clone has a handful of counts. Read data end 3 residues before the CDR3 end; the end is taken from the germline J gene. The V and J genes are TRBV6-2 or TRBV6-3 and TRBJ1-5; D remains ambiguous. The V end lost 5 bases, the J end lost 9 bases, and 14 bases lay between the germline ends. The germline V gene has CDR1 MNHEY and CDR2 SVGEGT. CDR3 length: 13 amino acids. The CDR3 DNA, read in part, is TGTGCCAGCAGTGTCCGGTGGTCGGGGCCC. Its protein product is CASSVRWSGP. The CDR3, in full, reads CASSVRWSGPQHF.

This clone has ten or more counts. Coverage ceases 3 residues before the CDR3 finishes, and the germline J gene fills in the end. The genes are TRBV19 and TRBJ1-1; TRBD1 matches 9 bases. CDR3 length: 15 amino acids. Trimming cost V 3 bases and J 4 bases; bases outside gene matches: 6. Germline-derived CDR1 and CDR2 are LNHDA and SQIVND (reference sequence). This chain's CDR3 is CASSMGTGLGTEAFF. Incomplete CDR3 DNA: TGTGCCAGTAGTATGGGGACAGGGTTGGGCACTGAA.

This clone was counted many times. The missing CDR3 end, 3 residues past where the read stops, is filled in from the germline J gene. This chain joins TRBV29-1 and TRBJ2-3, with 7 positions matching TRBD2. V shed 1 base and J 8 bases; nucleotides not matched to a gene: 9. The CDR3 has 14 residues. Germline V gives CDR1 SQVTM, CDR2 ANQGSEA. CDR3 DNA (partial): TGCAGCGTTGAAGTGGGAGCGGGAATTGGTACG. Amino acids: CSVEVGAGIGT. The full CDR3 protein is CSVEVGAGIGTQYF.

This clone was observed at least ten times. The DNA ends 3 residues before the CDR3 does, and the rest of the CDR3 is filled in from the germline J gene. V gene TRBV19 combines with J gene TRBJ1-2; D is perhaps TRBD1 (6 bases). From germline, CDR1 is LNHDA and CDR2 SQIVND (reference sequence). V gave up 6 bases and J gave up 4 bases, with 15 bases separating them. The CDR3 loop spans 14 amino acids. CDR3 sequence: CASRNLQGFYGYTF. Partial CDR3 DNA: TGTGCCAGTAGAAATCTACAGGGCTTCTATGGC.

This clone was found many times. The observed sequence ends 3 residues before the CDR3 terminus, with the missing tail filled in from the germline J gene. This chain joins TRBV4-1 and TRBJ1-1, with D perhaps TRBD1 (5 bases). CDR3 length equals 18 residues. V dropped 5 bases and J dropped 5 bases, with 27 bases sitting between them. Germline CDR1 and CDR2: MGHRA and YSYEKL. The CDR3 spells CASSELPPEAGGETEAFF. Incomplete CDR3 DNA: TGCGCCAGCAGCGAACTTCCCCCGGAGGCGGGGGGTGAAACTGAA.

This clone was picked up a small number of times. The read comes to an end 3 residues before the CDR3 does, leaving the germline J gene to fill in the end. V is TRBV11-2 and J is TRBJ2-1; 7 bases line up with TRBD1. The germline CDR1 and CDR2 sequences are SGHAT and FQNNGV. The J segment lost 7 bases and the V segment lost 6 bases, leaving 6 bases of the junction unmatched. This CDR3 contains 13 residues. CDR3 residues: CASRKTGSNEQFF. CDR3 DNA, as far as it was read: TGTGCCAGCAGGAAGACAGGGAGTAATGAG.

This clone was found many times. The CDR3 goes on 3 residues after the read ends, and that part is filled in from the germline J gene. The gene calls are TRBV20-1 and TRBJ1-4; weak D call: TRBD1 (5 bases). V was shortened by 6 bases and J by 5 bases, with 13 bases between the two germline ends. This CDR3 comprises 13 residues. Germline V gene lookup returns CDR1 DFQATT and CDR2 SNEGSKA (reference sequence). CDR3 bases read: TGCAGTGCCGGGGGGGTTACCAATGAAAAA. As protein: CSAGGVTNEK. The complete CDR3 sequence is CSAGGVTNEKLFF.

The sample holds many counts of this clone. Sequencing ends 3 residues short of the CDR3 end; the germline J gene provides the rest. The gene calls are TRBV5-6 and TRBJ1-4; D perhaps matches TRBD1 (5 bases). The germline CDR1 and CDR2 sequences are SGHDT and YYEEEE. V was shortened by 4 bases and J by 0 bases, with 10 bases between the two germline ends. The CDR3 runs 15 residues. Here the CDR3 reads CASSPLTATNEKLFF. The covered CDR3 bases are TGTGCCAGCAGCCCTTTGACAGCAACTAATGAAAAA. Full variable domain (outside the CDR3, taken from reference TRBV5-6 and TRBJ1-4): DAGVTQSPTHLIKTRGQQVTLRCSPKSGHDTVSWYQQALGQGPQFIFQYYEEEERQRGNFPDRFSGHQFPNYSSELNVNALLLGDSALYLCASSPLTATNEKLFFGSGTQLSVL.